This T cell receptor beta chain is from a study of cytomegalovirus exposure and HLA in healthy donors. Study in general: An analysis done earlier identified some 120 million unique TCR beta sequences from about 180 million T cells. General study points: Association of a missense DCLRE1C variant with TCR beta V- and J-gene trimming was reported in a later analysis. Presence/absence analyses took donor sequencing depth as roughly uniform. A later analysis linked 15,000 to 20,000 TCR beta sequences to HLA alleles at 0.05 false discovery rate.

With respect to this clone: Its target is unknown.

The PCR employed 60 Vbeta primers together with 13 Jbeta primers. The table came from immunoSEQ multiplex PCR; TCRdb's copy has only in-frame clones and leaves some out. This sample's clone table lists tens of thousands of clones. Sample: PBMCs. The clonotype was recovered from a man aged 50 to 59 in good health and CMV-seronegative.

The CDR3 bases are TGTGCCAGCAGTTTATTGGGCACGGCTGGGGATACGCAGTATTTT. This encodes CASSLLGTAGDTQYF. This chain uses TRBV28 with TRBJ2-3; D is ambiguous. The CDR3 runs 15 residues. Germline V gene lookup returns CDR1 MDHEN and CDR2 SYDVKM. V was pared by 1 base and J by 6 bases, with 14 bases between. Drawing the rest from reference TRBV28 and TRBJ2-3, the complete variable domain is DVKVTQSSRYLVKRTGEKVFLECVQDMDHENMFWYRQDPGLGLRLIYFSYDVKMKEKGDIPEGYSVSREKKERFSLILESASTNQTSMYLCASSLLGTAGDTQYFGPGTRLTVL.